The present TCR beta chain was sequenced within a study of blood T cell repertoires in COVID-19. Study-wide background: Sites across the United States, Italy and Spain contributed samples from acute and convalescent COVID-19.

The data were produced by immunoSEQ multiplex PCR, yet TCRdb's version contains in-frame clones alone and is incomplete. There are about 150,000 clones in the sample; 91% occur only once, and less than 0.6% lies in the top ten. The germline V gene encodes CDR1 LGHNA and CDR2 YSLEER. J gave up 8 bases and V 0 bases, and 6 bases lay outside the gene matches. The CDR3 spans 14 residues. The sequencing sample was made of peripheral blood. The TCR sequence derives from a man in his fifties or sixties with acute or convalescent COVID-19. J is TRBJ1-2 and V is TRBV4-3; 7 nucleotides align to TRBD1. The DNA of the CDR3 is TGCGCCAGCAGCCAAGATAGGGGGCCAAGGGGCTACACCTTC. It yields the protein CASSQDRGPRGYTF.